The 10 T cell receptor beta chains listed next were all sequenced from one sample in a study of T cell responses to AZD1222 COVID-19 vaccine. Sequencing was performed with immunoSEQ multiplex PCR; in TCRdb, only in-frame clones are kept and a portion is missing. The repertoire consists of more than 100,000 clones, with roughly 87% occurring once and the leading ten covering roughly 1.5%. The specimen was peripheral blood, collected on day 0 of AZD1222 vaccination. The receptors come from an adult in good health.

The CDR3 region is CASSGGQSSYNSPLHF. Here the CDR3 DNA reads TGTGCCAGCAGTGGTGGACAGAGCTCCTATAATTCACCCCTCCACTTT. The chain uses TRBV27 and TRBJ1-6; D perhaps matches TRBD1 (6 bases). CDR3 length: 16 residues. V gave up 5 bases and J gave up 0 bases, with 11 bases separating them. Germline V gene lookup returns CDR1 MNHEY and CDR2 SMNVEV (reference sequence).

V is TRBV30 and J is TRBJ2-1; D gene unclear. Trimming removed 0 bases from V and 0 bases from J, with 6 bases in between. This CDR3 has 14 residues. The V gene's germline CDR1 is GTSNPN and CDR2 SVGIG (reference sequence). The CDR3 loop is CAWSVLSSYNEQFF. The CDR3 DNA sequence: TGTGCCTGGAGTGTACTGAGCTCCTACAATGAGCAGTTCTTC.

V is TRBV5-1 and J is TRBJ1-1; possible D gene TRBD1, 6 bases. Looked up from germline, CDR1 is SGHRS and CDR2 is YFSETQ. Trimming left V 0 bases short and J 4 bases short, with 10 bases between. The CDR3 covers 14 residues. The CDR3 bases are TGCGCCAGCAGCTTGGACAGGGTAGGCACTGAAGCTTTCTTT. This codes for CASSLDRVGTEAFF.

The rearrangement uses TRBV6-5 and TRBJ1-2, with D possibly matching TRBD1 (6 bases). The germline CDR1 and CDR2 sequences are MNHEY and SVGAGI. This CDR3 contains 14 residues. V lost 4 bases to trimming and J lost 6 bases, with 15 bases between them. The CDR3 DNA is TGTGCCAGCAGTTCTTACAGGGAATTAAATGGCTACACCTTC. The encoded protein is CASSSYRELNGYTF.

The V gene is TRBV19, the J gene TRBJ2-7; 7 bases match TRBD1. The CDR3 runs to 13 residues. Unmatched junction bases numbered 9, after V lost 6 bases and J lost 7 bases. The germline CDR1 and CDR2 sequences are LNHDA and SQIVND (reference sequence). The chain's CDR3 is CASRKTGAGEQYF. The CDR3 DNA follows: TGTGCCAGTAGGAAAACAGGGGCCGGAGAGCAGTACTTC.

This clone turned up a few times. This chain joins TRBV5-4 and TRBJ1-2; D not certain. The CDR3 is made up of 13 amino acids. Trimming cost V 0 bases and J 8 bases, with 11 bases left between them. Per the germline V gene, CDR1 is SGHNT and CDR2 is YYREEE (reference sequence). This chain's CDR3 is CASSLANVPGYTF. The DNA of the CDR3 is TGTGCCAGCAGCTTGGCAAATGTTCCCGGCTACACCTTC.

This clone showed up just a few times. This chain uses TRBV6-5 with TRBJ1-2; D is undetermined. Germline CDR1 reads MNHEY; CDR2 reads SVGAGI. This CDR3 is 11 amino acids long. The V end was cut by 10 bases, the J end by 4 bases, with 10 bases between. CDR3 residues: CATTEGYGYTF. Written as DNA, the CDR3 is TGTGCCACTACGGAGGGCTATGGCTACACCTTC.

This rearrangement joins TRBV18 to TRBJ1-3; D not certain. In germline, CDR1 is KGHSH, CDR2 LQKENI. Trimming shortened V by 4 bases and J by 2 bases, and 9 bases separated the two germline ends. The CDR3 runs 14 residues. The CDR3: CASSLGVAGNTIYF. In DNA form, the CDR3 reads TGTGCCAGCTCACTTGGAGTTGCTGGAAACACCATATATTTT.

CDR3: CASSEGGGTGFYEQYF. CDR3 sequence (DNA): TGTGCCAGCAGCGAGGGAGGGGGGACAGGATTCTACGAGCAGTACTTC. The V call is TRBV9, the J call TRBJ2-7, with a possible D match to TRBD1 (8 bases). The CDR3 is 16 amino acids. Trimming left V 3 bases short and J 3 bases short, with 19 bases between. Germline loops: CDR1 SGDLS, CDR2 YYNGEE.

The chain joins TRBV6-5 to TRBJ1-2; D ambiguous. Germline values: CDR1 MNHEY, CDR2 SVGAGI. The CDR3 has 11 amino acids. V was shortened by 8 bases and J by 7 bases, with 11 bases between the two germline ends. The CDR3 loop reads CASSGLPGYTF. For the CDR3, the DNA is TGTGCCAGCTCCGGACTCCCTGGCTACACCTTC.